A selection of T cell receptor beta chains follows, all from one sample in a study of T cell repertoires in cytomegalovirus infection. TCRdb called the reads again in MiXCR, with one record for every CDR3 protein. This repertoire shows over 450,000 distinct CDR3 sequences, around 11% found once; its top ten account for more than 8.5%. Sequencing input: PBMCs. The receptors here all came from a human donor in good health (CMV status not recorded). Some clones in this sample may be carry-over from other donors' samples. CDR3s include the opening cysteine and the closing phenylalanine or tryptophan. The order of the fields is clone size, J gene, D gene, CDR3 length, V gene, CDR3 protein, CDR3 DNA. The D gene is left open where the match is weak. Size values are once, few and many counts, or a class for expanded clones, and some rows have none.

>-|TRBJ2-7|TRBD1|15|TRBV18
CASSTGTGVSYEQYF
TGTGCCAGCTCAACTGGGACAGGGGTCTCCTACGAGCAGTACTTC
>-|TRBJ1-6|TRBD1|16|TRBV10-3
CAISGQGEGYNSPLHF
TGTGCCATCAGTGGACAGGGAGAAGGCTATAATTCACCCCTCCACTTT
>many|TRBJ2-3|-|15|TRBV29-1
CSVERPRRGTDTQYF
TGCAGCGTTGAGAGGCCCCGACGTGGCACAGATACGCAGTATTTT
>many|TRBJ2-2|TRBD1|14|TRBV7-6
CASSSDRGLGELFF
TGTGCCAGCAGCTCAGACAGGGGGCTCGGGGAGCTGTTTTTT
>many|TRBJ2-7|TRBD1|15|TRBV18
CASSPGQGIAYEQYF
TGTGCCAGCTCACCAGGACAGGGGATCGCCTACGAGCAGTACTTC
>many|TRBJ2-2|TRBD1|13|TRBV12-3/TRBV12-4
CASRGQVSGELFF
TGTGCCAGCAGGGGACAGGTGTCCGGGGAGCTGTTTTTT
>-|TRBJ2-5|-|11|TRBV5-1
CASKAGETQYF
TGCGCCAGCAAGGCGGGAGAGACCCAGTACTTC
>few|TRBJ2-7|-|14|TRBV5-5
CASSVMGVPYEQYF
TGTGCCAGCAGTGTGATGGGGGTTCCCTACGAGCAGTACTTC
>few|TRBJ2-2|TRBD2|16|TRBV20-1
CSAPGIAGPNTGELFF
TGCAGTGCTCCTGGGATAGCGGGACCAAACACCGGGGAGCTGTTTTTT
>few|TRBJ2-3|-|16|TRBV6-6
CASSYSRVDFTDTQYF
TGTGCCAGCAGTTACTCGAGGGTTGATTTCACAGATACGCAGTATTTT
>many|TRBJ2-6|-|14|TRBV29-1
CSVRKGTGANVLTF
TGCAGCGTGCGCAAGGGAACTGGGGCCAACGTCCTGACTTTC
>-|TRBJ1-4|-|15|TRBV9
CASSVEPRNNEKLFF
TGTGCCAGCAGCGTGGAGCCACGGAATAATGAAAAACTGTTTTTT
>few|TRBJ2-1|-|12|TRBV29-1
CSVEGRDNEQFF
TGCAGCGTTGAAGGCAGGGATAATGAGCAGTTCTTC
>-|TRBJ2-2|-|15|TRBV14
CASSPGLSHTGELFF
TGTGCCAGCAGCCCTGGCCTGTCGCACACCGGGGAGCTGTTTTTT
>-|TRBJ1-5|TRBD1|14|TRBV30
CAWSGNRGDQPQHF
TGTGCCTGGAGTGGAAACAGGGGGGATCAGCCCCAGCATTTT
>few|TRBJ2-5|TRBD1|15|TRBV2
CAIISEQGASETQYF
TGTGCCATCATCTCCGAACAGGGGGCATCGGAGACCCAGTACTTC
>-|TRBJ2-1|-|13|TRBV29-1
CSVDGGSYYEQFF
TGCAGCGTTGACGGCGGCAGCTACTATGAGCAGTTCTTC
>-|TRBJ2-3|TRBD2|14|TRBV28
CASSFSGRGDTQYF
TGCGCCAGCAGTTTTTCCGGGAGGGGAGATACGCAGTATTTT
>many|TRBJ2-6|-|20|TRBV4-1
CASSQDGKGAISSGANVLTF
TGCGCCAGCAGCCAAGATGGGAAGGGTGCCATAAGTTCGGGGGCCAACGTCCTGACTTTC
>many|TRBJ1-2|-|18|TRBV7-6
CASSLALPWGRGAYGYTF
TGTGCCAGCAGCTTAGCGCTGCCCTGGGGTCGGGGGGCCTATGGCTACACCTTC
>many|TRBJ2-3|TRBD2|17|TRBV28
CASSLNSLAGSTDTQYF
TGTGCCAGCAGTCTTAATTCCCTAGCGGGAAGCACAGATACGCAGTATTTT
>-|TRBJ1-1|TRBD1|15|TRBV13
CASSLEGRGHTEAFF
TGTGCCAGCAGCTTAGAAGGGAGGGGGCACACTGAAGCTTTCTTT
>-|TRBJ1-3|-|16|TRBV3-1
CASSQGGGSSGNTIYF
TGTGCCAGCAGCCAAGGGGGAGGAAGCTCTGGAAACACCATATATTTT
>-|TRBJ2-1|TRBD2|15|TRBV20-1
CSAPSGSLPVDEQFF
TGCAGTGCTCCTAGCGGGAGCTTGCCGGTTGATGAGCAGTTCTTC
>many|TRBJ2-5|-|14|TRBV7-9
CASSAPGARETQYF
TGTGCCAGCAGCGCCCCAGGGGCCAGGGAGACCCAGTACTTC
>-|TRBJ2-4|TRBD1|15|TRBV2
CASSVTNPKTTGSDF
TGTGCCAGCAGTGTAACCAATCCAAAGACGACAGGGTCGGACTTC
>many|TRBJ2-2|-|13|TRBV7-7
CASSLALRSELFF
TGTGCTAGCAGCTTAGCGCTAAGGAGTGAGCTGTTTTTT
>-|TRBJ1-5|TRBD1|18|TRBV19
CASSIRDRGGARNQPQHF
TGTGCCAGTAGTATTCGCGACAGGGGTGGAGCACGGAATCAGCCCCAGCATTTT